This T cell receptor (beta chain) was observed in a study of T cell changes during pregnancy in multiple sclerosis. Libraries were prepared by immunoSEQ multiplex PCR; TCRdb keeps only in-frame clonotypes and omits some of them. The data show 80,000 to 100,000 clones, around nine tenths seen once. The CDR3 is made up of 14 amino acids. Germline loops: CDR1 SEHNR, CDR2 FQNEAQ (reference sequence). V lost 5 bases to trimming and J lost 1 base; unmatched junction nucleotides: 4. This sequence joins TRBV7-9 and TRBJ2-5, with 7 nucleotides matching TRBD1. The sequence came from a female donor in good health, enrolled as a control in a pregnancy study. The input for sequencing was peripheral blood, taken in the second trimester of pregnancy. The CDR3 here is CASSIGDSQETQYF. The DNA for the CDR3 is TGTGCCAGCAGCATAGGGGACAGCCAAGAGACCCAGTACTTC.